This T cell receptor beta chain was profiled in a study of blood T cells in healthy people across ages. Overall study findings and caveats: Per million T cells, TCR beta diversity dropped about linearly as age rose. The study found more naive CD4+ cells and higher diversity in long-lived than aged donors.

The CDR3 sequence is 14 residues long. Germline CDR1 MNHNS, CDR2 SASEGT. Every donor gave approximately 10 milliliters of peripheral blood. Each sample used at least 6.5 million PBMCs. Using a J-beta primer mix together with a sample-barcoded 5' primer, a second PCR was run for roughly 6 to 11 cycles. MiXCR, run by TCRdb on the 5' RACE reads, gives a single entry per CDR3 protein. This sample has 550,000 to 750,000 distinct CDR3 sequences, with more than 20% found just once. This clonotype was detected only a few times. Its target is unknown. This sequence was found in a man between 70 and 80 years old in good health. The V and J genes are TRBV6-1 and TRBJ2-5; 8 nucleotides agree with TRBD1. The DNA end is more similar to TRBJ2-7, so the J call may be wrong. What was sequenced was blood. CDR3 sequence: CATGWDRPSYEQYF. The CDR3 DNA follows: TGTGCCACGGGTTGGGACAGGCCCTCCTACGAGCAGTACTTC.